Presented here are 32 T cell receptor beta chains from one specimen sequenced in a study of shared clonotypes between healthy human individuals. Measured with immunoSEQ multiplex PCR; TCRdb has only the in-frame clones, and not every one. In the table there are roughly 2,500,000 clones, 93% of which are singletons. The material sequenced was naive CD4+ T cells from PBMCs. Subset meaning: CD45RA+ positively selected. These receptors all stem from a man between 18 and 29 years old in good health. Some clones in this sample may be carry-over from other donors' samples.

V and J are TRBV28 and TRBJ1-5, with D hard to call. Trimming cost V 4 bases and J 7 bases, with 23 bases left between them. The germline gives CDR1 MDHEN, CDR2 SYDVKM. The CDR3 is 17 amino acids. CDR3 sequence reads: CASSSKAWVQAEQPQHF. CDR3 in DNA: TGTGCCAGCAGTTCGAAGGCGTGGGTTCAGGCGGAGCAGCCCCAGCATTTT.

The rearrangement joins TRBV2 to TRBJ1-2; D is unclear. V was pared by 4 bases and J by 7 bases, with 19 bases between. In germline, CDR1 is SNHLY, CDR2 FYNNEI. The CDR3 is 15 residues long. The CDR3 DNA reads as TGTGCCAGCAGTGCCCGCCCCGCGGATCTAGGTGGCTACACCTTC. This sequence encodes CASSARPADLGGYTF.

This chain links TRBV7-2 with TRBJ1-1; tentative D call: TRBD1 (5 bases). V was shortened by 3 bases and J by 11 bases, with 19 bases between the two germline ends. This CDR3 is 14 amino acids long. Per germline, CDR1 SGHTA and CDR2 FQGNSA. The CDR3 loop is CASSFRPGPSLAFF. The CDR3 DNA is TGTGCCAGCAGCTTTAGGCCGGGACCCAGTTTGGCTTTCTTT.

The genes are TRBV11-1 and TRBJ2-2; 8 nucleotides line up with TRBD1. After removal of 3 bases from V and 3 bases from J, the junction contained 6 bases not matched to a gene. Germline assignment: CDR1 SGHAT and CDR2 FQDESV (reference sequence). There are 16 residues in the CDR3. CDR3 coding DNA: TGTGCCAGCAGCTTGAACGGACAGGGCCACACCGGGGAGCTGTTTTTT. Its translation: CASSLNGQGHTGELFF.

The DNA of the CDR3 is TGTGCCAGCAGCCCCGGGATCTCACCCTCGGGGGAGACCCAGTACTTC. Translated: CASSPGISPSGETQYF. V gene TRBV14 combines with J gene TRBJ2-5; a possible D gene is TRBD2 (5 bases). Germline V gene sequence: CDR1 SGHDN, CDR2 FVKESK. The CDR3 loop spans 16 amino acids. The V end was cut by 4 bases, the J end by 5 bases, with 20 bases between.

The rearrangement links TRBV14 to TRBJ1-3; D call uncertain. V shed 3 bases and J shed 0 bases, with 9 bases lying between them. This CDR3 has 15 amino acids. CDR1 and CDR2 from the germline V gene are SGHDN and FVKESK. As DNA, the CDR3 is TGTGCCAGCAGCCAGGTCGCACTCTCTGGAAACACCATATATTTT. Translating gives CASSQVALSGNTIYF.

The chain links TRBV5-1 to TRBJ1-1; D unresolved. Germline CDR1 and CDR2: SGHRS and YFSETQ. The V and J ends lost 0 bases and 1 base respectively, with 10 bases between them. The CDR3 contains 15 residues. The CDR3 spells CASSLVAMGNTEAFF. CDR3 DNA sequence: TGCGCCAGCAGCTTGGTGGCCATGGGGAACACTGAAGCTTTCTTT. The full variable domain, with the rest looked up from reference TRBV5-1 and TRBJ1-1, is KAGVTQTPRYLIKTRGQQVTLSCSPISGHRSVSWYQQTPGQGLQFLFEYFSETQRNKGNFPGRFSGRQFSNSRSEMNVSTLELGDSALYLCASSLVAMGNTEAFFGQGTRLTVV.

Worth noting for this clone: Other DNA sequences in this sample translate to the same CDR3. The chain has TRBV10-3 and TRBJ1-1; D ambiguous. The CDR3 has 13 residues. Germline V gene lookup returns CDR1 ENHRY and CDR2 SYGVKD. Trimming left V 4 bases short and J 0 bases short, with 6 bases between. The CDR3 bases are TGTGCCATCAGTGGGACTGTGAACACTGAAGCTTTCTTT. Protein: CAISGTVNTEAFF.

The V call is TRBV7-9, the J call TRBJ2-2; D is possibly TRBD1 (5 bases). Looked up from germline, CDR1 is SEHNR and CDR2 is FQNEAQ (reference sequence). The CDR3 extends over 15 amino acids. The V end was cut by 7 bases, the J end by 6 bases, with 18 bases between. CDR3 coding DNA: TGTGCCAGCATCAAAAGGGCAGGGATGGCCGGGGAGCTGTTTTTT. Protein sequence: CASIKRAGMAGELFF. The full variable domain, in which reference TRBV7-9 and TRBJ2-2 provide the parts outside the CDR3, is DTGVSQNPRHKITKRGQNVTFRCDPISEHNRLYWYRQTLGQGPEFLTYFQNEAQLEKSRLLSDRFSAERPKGSFSTLEIQRTEQGDSAMYLCASIKRAGMAGELFFGEGSRLTVL.

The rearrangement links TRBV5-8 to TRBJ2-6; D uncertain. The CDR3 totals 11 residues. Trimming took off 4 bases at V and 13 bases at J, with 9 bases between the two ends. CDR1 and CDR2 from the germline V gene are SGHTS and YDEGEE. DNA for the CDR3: TGTGCCAGCAGCCCTACCGGGGTCCTGACTTTC. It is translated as CASSPTGVLTF.

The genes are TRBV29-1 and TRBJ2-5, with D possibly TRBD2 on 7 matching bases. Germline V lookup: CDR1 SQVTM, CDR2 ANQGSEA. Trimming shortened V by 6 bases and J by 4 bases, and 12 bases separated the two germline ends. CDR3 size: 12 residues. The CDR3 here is CSVSGEGETQYF. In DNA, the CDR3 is TGCAGCGTATCAGGGGAGGGAGAGACCCAGTACTTC.

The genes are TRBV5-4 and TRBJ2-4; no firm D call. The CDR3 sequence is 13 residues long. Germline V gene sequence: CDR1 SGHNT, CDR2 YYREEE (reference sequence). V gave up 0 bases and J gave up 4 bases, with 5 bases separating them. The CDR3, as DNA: TGTGCCAGCAGCTTGGCCCCAAAAAACATTCAGTACTTC. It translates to CASSLAPKNIQYF.

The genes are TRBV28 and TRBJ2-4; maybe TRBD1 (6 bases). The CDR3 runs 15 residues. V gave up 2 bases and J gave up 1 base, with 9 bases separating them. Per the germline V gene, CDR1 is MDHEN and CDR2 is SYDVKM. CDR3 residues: CASSLPGAAKNIQYF. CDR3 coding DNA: TGTGCCAGCAGTTTACCAGGGGCGGCCAAAAACATTCAGTACTTC.

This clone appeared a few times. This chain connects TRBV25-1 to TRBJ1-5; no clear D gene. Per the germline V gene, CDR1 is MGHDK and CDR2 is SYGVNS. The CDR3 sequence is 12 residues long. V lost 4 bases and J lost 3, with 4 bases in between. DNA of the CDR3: TGTGCCAGCAGTGGATTCAATCAGCCCCAGCATTTT. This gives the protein CASSGFNQPQHF.

For the CDR3, the DNA is TGTGCCAGCAGCACCTCCGGGGGGGGCTACGGTGAGCAGTTCTTC. Translating gives CASSTSGGGYGEQFF. The rearrangement uses TRBV5-8 and TRBJ2-1, with 8 positions matching TRBD2. The length of the CDR3 is 15 residues. Germline V gene sequence: CDR1 SGHTS, CDR2 YDEGEE. The ends lost 4 bases at V and 9 bases at J; junction bases unmatched: 12.

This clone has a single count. This CDR3 reads CAILGQFTYEQYF. The CDR3 DNA reads as TGTGCCATCTTAGGGCAGTTCACCTACGAGCAGTACTTC. The chain uses TRBV10-3 and TRBJ2-7; D not certain. The V gene lost 8 bases and the J gene lost 2 bases, with 13 bases spanning the gap. This CDR3 is built from 13 residues. Germline CDR1 and CDR2: ENHRY and SYGVKD.

CDR3 protein: CASSASDRTSTGELFF. CDR3 bases: TGTGCCAGCAGTGCGTCTGACCGGACTAGCACCGGGGAGCTGTTTTTT. The genes are TRBV25-1 and TRBJ2-2; 7 bases agree with TRBD2. Losses at the gene ends were 4 bases for V and 4 bases for J; bases not matched to a gene: 9. CDR3 length equals 16 residues. The germline CDR1 and CDR2 sequences are MGHDK and SYGVNS.

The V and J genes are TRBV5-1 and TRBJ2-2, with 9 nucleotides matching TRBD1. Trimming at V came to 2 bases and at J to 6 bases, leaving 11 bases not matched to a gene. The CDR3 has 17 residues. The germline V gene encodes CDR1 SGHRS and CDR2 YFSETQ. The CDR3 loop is CASSFLPTGGLAGELFF. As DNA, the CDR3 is TGCGCCAGCAGCTTCTTACCCACAGGGGGCCTGGCCGGGGAGCTGTTTTTT.

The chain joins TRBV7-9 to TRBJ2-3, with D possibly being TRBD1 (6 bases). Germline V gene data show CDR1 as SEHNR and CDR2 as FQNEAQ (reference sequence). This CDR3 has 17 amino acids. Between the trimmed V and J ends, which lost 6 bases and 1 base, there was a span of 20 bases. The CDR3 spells CASRPKLIGGRTDTQYF. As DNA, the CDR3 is TGTGCCAGCAGACCAAAGTTAATAGGGGGACGCACAGATACGCAGTATTTT.

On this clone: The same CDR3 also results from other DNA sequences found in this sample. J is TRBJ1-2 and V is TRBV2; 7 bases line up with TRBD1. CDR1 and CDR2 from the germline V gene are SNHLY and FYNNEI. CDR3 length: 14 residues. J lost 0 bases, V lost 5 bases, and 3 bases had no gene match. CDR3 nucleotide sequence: TGTGCCAGCAGTCTACAGGGGCCTAACTATGGCTACACCTTC. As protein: CASSLQGPNYGYTF. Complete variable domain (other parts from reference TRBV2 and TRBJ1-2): EPEVTQTPSHQVTQMGQEVILRCVPISNHLYFYWYRQILGQKVEFLVSFYNNEISEKSEIFDDQFSVERPDGSNFTLKIRSTKLEDSAMYFCASSLQGPNYGYTFGSGTRLTVV.

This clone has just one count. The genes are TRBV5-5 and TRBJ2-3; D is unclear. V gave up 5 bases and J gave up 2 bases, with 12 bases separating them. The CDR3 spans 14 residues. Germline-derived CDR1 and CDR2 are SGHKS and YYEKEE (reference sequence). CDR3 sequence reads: CASRLLEYTDTQYF. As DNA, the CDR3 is TGTGCCAGCAGACTTTTGGAGTACACAGATACGCAGTATTTT.

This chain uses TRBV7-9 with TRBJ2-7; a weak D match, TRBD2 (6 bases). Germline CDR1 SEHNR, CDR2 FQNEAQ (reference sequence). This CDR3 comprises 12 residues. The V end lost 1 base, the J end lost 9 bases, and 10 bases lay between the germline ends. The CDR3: CASSLEGGAQYF. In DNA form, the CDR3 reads TGTGCCAGCAGCTTAGAGGGCGGGGCGCAGTACTTC.

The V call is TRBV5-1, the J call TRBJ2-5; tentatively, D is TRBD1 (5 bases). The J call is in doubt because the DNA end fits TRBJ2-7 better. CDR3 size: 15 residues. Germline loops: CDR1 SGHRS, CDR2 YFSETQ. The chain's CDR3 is CASSPDGAQIYEQYF. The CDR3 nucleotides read TGCGCCAGCAGCCCCGATGGGGCCCAGATATACGAGCAGTACTTC.

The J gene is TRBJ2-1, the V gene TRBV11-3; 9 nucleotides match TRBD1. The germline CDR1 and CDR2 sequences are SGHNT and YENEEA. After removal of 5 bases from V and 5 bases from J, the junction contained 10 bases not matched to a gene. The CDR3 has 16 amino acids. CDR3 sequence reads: CASSPGTGSDHNEQFF. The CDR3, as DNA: TGTGCCAGCAGCCCCGGGACAGGGTCGGACCACAATGAGCAGTTCTTC.

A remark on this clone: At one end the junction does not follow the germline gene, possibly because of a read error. The CDR3 is CASRLAGQGTDTRYF. In nucleotides, the CDR3 is TGCGCCAGCAGGTTGGCGGGACAGGGCACAGATACGCGGTATTTT. The chain recombines TRBV5-1 with TRBJ2-3, with TRBD1 identical over 9 bases. The germline CDR1 and CDR2 sequences are SGHRS and YFSETQ. This CDR3 contains 15 residues.

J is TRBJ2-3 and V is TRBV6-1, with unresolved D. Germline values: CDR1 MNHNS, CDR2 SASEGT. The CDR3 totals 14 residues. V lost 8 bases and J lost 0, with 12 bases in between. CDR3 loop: CASATRASTDTQYF. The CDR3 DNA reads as TGTGCCAGCGCTACAAGAGCTAGCACAGATACGCAGTATTTT.

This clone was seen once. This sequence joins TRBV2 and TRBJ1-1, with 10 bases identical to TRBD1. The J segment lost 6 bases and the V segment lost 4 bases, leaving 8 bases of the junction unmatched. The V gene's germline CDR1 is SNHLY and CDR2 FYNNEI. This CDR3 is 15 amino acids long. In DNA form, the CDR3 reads TGTGCCAGCAGTGGCCGGGACAGGGGACCGCCTGAAGCTTTCTTT. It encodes CASSGRDRGPPEAFF.

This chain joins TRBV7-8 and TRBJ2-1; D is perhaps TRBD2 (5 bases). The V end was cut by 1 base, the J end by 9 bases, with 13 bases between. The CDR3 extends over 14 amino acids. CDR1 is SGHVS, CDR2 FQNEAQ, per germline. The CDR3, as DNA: TGTGCCAGCAGCTTAGACCTACTAGGACGTGAGCAGTTCTTC. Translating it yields CASSLDLLGREQFF.

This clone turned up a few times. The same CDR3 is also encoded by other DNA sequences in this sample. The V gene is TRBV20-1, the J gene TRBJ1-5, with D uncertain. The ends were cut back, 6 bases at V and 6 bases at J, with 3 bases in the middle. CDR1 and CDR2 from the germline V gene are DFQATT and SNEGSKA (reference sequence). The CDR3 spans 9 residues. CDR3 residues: CSAGQPQHF. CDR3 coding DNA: TGCAGTGCGGGTCAGCCCCAGCATTTT.

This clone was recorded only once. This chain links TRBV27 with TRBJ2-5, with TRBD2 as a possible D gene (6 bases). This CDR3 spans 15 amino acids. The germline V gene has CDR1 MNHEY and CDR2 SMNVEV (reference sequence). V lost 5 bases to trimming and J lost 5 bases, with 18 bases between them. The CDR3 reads CASSPNRLDGETQYF. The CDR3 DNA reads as TGTGCCAGCAGTCCCAACCGACTAGATGGTGAGACCCAGTACTTC.

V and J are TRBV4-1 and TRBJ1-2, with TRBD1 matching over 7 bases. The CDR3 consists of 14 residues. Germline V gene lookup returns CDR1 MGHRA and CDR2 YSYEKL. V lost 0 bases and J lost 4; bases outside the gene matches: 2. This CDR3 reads CASSQERTGYGYTF. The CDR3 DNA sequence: TGCGCCAGCAGCCAAGAGAGGACAGGCTATGGCTACACCTTC.

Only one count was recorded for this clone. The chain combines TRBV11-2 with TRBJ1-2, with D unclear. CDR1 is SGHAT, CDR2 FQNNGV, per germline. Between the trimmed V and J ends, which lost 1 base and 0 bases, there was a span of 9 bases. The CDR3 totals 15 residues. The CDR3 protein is CASSLARPANYGYTF. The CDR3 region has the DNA TGTGCCAGCAGCTTAGCAAGGCCAGCTAACTATGGCTACACCTTC. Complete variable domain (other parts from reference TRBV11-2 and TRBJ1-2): EAGVAQSPRYKIIEKRQSVAFWCNPISGHATLYWYQQILGQGPKLLIQFQNNGVVDDSQLPKDRFSAERLKGVDSTLKIQPAKLEDSAVYLCASSLARPANYGYTFGSGTRLTVV.